This T cell receptor beta chain was documented in a study of patients and donors after allogeneic stem cell transplantation. TCRdb re-called the RT-PCR reads with MiXCR, one entry per CDR3 protein. The sample contains about 230,000 distinct CDR3 sequences, roughly 14% of which appear only once. This clonotype came up a few times. Sequencing was done on a sample of blood, either unsorted or a sorted T cell fraction (not recorded which). The TCR sequence derives from a human donor who was either an allogeneic HSCT recipient or a stem cell or donor lymphocyte infusion donor (not recorded which). It is not recorded whose cells these are; they may come from a transplant donor.

The CDR3 coding sequence is TGTGCCAGCAGTTTACTGGGGGGCGGATGGGATACGCAGTATTTT. It encodes CASSLLGGGWDTQYF. The V and J genes are TRBV6-5 and TRBJ2-3; D possibly uses TRBD1 or TRBD2 (6 bases each). This CDR3 comprises 15 residues. Germline CDR1 reads MNHEY; CDR2 reads SVGAGI. Trimming took 4 bases from V and 6 from J, leaving 17 bases between them.